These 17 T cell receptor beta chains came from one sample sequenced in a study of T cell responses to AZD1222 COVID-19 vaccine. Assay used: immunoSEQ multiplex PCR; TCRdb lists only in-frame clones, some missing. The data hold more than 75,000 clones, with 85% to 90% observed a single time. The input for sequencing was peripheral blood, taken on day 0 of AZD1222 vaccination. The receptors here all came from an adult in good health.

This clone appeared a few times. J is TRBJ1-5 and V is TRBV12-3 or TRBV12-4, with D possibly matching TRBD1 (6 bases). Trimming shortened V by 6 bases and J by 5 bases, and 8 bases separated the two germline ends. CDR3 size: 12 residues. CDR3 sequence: CASSAGDQPQHF. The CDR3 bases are TGTGCCAGCAGCGCAGGGGATCAGCCCCAGCATTTT.

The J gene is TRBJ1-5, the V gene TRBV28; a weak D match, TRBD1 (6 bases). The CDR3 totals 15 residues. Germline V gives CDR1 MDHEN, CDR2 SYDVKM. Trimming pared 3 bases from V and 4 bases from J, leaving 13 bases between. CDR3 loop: CASSFRGKGNQPQHF. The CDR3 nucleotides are TGTGCCAGCAGTTTTAGGGGGAAGGGAAATCAGCCCCAGCATTTT.

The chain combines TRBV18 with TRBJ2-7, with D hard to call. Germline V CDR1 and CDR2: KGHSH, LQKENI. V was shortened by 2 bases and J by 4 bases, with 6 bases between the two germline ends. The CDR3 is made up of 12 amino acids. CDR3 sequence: CASSPKGYEQYF. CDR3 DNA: TGTGCCAGCTCACCAAAGGGTTACGAGCAGTACTTC.

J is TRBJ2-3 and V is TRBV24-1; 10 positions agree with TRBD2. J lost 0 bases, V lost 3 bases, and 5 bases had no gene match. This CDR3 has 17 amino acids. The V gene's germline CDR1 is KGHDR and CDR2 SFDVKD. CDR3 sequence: CATSDRQTSGSTDTQYF. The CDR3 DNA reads TGTGCCACCAGTGATCGACAGACTAGCGGGAGCACAGATACGCAGTATTTT.

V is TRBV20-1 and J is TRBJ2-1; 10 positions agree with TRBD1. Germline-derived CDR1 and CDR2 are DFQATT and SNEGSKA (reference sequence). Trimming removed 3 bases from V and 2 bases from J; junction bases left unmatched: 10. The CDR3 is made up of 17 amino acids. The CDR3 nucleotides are TGCAGTGCTAGTGCTCGCGGGGGACAGGGGCCCTACAATGAGCAGTTCTTC. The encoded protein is CSASARGGQGPYNEQFF.

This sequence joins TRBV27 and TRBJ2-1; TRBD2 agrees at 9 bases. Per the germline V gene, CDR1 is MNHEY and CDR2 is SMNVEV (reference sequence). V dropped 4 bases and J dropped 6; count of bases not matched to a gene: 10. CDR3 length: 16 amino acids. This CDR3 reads CASSYISGRAGNEQFF. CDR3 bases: TGTGCCAGCAGTTATATTAGCGGGAGAGCCGGCAATGAGCAGTTCTTC.

The CDR3 loop reads CASSDSLAGPFYEQYF. The DNA for the CDR3 is TGTGCCAGCAGTGATTCTCTAGCGGGACCCTTTTACGAGCAGTACTTC. The V gene is TRBV6-1, the J gene TRBJ2-7, with 9 bases lining up with TRBD2. The CDR3 spans 16 residues. Germline CDR1 reads MNHNS; CDR2 reads SASEGT. The V segment lost 3 bases and the J segment 4 bases; nucleotides outside the gene matches: 10.

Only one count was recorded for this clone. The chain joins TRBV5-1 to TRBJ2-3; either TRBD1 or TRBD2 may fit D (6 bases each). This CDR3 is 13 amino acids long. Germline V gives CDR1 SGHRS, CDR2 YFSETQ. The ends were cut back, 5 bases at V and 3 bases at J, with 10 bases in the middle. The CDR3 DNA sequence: TGCGCCAGCAGTGAGGGGGGAACAGATACGCAGTATTTT. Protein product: CASSEGGTDTQYF.

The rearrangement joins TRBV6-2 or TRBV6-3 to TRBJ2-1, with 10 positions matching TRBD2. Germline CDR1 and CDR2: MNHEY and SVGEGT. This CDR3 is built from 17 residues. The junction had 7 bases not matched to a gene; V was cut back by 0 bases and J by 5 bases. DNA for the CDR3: TGTGCCAGCAGTTACTCCCCACTAGCGGGGATCCACAATGAGCAGTTCTTC. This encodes CASSYSPLAGIHNEQFF.

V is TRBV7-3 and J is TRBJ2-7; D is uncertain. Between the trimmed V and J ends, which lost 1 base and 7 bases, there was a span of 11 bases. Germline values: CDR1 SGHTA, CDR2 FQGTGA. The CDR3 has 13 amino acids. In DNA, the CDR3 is TGTGCCAGCAGCTTAATGTGGGGAAGGGAGCAGTACTTC. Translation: CASSLMWGREQYF.

The CDR3 loop reads CASSQNRDRGQPQHF. For the CDR3, the DNA is TGTGCCAGCAGCCAGAACCGGGACAGGGGCCAGCCCCAGCATTTT. The chain couples TRBV7-2 to TRBJ1-5; 10 bases are shared with TRBD1. V shed 5 bases and J 7 bases; nucleotides not matched to a gene: 8. The CDR3 is made up of 15 amino acids. Germline lookup yields CDR1 SGHTA and CDR2 FQGNSA.

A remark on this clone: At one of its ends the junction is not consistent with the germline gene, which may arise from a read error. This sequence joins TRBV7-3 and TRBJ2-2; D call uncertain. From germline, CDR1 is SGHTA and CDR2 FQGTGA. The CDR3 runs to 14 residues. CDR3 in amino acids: CASRLRANTGELFF. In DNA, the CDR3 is TGTGCCAGCAGGTTAAGGGCGAACACCGGGGAGCTGTTTTTT.

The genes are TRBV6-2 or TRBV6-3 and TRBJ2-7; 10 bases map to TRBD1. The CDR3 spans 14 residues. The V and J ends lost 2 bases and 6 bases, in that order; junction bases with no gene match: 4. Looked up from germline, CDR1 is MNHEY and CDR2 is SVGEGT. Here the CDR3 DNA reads TGTGCCAGCAGTTACGCGGACAGGGGGGTCGAGCAGTACTTC. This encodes CASSYADRGVEQYF.

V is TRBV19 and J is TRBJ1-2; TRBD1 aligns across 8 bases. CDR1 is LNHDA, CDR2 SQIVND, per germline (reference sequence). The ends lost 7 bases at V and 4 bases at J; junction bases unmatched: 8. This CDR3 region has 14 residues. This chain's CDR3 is CASNDRGLSYGYTF. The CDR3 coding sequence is TGTGCCAGTAACGACAGGGGACTAAGCTATGGCTACACCTTC.

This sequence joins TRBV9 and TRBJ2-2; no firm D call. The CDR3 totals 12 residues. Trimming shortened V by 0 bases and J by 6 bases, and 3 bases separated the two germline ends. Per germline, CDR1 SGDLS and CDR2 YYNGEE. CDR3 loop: CASSVVSGELFF. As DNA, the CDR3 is TGTGCCAGCAGCGTAGTTTCCGGGGAGCTGTTTTTT.

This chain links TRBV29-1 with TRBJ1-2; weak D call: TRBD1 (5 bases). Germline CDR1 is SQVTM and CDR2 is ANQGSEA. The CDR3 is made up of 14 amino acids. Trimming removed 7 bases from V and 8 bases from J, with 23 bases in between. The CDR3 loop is CSAVGLGTADGYTF. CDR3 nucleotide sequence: TGCAGCGCTGTTGGTTTGGGGACCGCGGACGGCTACACCTTC.

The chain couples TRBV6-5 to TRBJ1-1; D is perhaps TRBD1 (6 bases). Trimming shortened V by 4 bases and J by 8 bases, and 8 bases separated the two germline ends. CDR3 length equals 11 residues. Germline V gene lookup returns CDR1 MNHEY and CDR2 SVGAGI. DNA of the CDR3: TGTGCCAGCAGTTTTGGACAGGAAGCTTTCTTT. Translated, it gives CASSFGQEAFF.